This T cell receptor beta chain was retrieved from a study of Ad26.COV2.S vaccination and SARS-CoV-2 variants. Study-wide results and caveats: Assessments of TCR breadth and depth may have underestimated the total T cell responses.

Treatment defined: over 15 received Ad26.COV2.S at low or high dose, single or two shots; roughly five received placebo; per-sample allocation not given. Following the first vaccine or placebo injection, samples were taken on day 63. As its vector, the vaccine had Ad26, which expressed Wuhan-strain SARS-CoV-2 spike. Method: immunoSEQ multiplex PCR; TCRdb's copy keeps in-frame clones and lacks some. The table lists 400,000 to 500,000 clones, roughly 90% of them singletons. Details on this clone: Its antigen remains unknown. Additional DNA sequences in this sample encode the identical CDR3.

The source material was peripheral blood, sampled in a trial of Ad26.COV2.S vaccine versus placebo. The sequence came from a person aged 18 to 59 who received the Ad26.COV2.S COVID-19 vaccine or a placebo.

The CDR3 reads CASSLGLAGGTDTQYF. CDR3 coding DNA: TGTGCCAGCAGCCTCGGACTAGCGGGGGGCACAGATACGCAGTATTTT. The chain combines TRBV7-7 with TRBJ2-3; 13 bases are shared with TRBD2. Germline V lookup: CDR1 SSHAT, CDR2 FNYEAQ (reference sequence). The CDR3 spans 16 residues. V gave up 5 bases and J gave up 1 base; unmatched junction bases: 3.